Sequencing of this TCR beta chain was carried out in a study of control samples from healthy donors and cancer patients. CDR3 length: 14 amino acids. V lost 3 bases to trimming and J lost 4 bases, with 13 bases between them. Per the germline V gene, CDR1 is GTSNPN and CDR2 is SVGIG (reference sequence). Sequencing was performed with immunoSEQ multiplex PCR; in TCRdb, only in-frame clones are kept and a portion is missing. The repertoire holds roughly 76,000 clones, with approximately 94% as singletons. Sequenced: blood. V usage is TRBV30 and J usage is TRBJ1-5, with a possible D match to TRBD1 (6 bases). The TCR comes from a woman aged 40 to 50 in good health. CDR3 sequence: CAWRRGGANQPQHF. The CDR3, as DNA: TGTGCCTGGAGGCGGGGGGGGGCAAATCAGCCCCAGCATTTT.